The source of this T cell receptor beta chain is a study of T cells in Graves' hyperthyroidism and ophthalmopathy. About the research overall: Peripheral blood was obtained at initial diagnosis, preceding any treatment.

A roughly 9.1 ml volume of fresh peripheral blood provided the PBMCs. Many counts were recorded for this clonotype. Regions amplified from RNA transcripts were the TCR beta CDR3 regions. Using the HTBI primer set, a first-round RT-PCR was run on the TCR CDR3. TCRdb re-called the multiplex PCR reads through MiXCR, storing one row per CDR3 protein. This sample yields around 260,000 distinct CDR3 sequences, of which 25% to 30% are seen a single time; roughly 24% belongs to the top ten. Trimming removed 0 bases at V and 4 bases at J, with 9 bases between. CDR1 KGHSH and CDR2 LQKENI come from the germline V gene. The CDR3 runs 14 residues.

The chain recombines TRBV18 with TRBJ1-2; D is perhaps TRBD1 (5 bases). This receptor was taken from a man aged 40-55 years with Graves' hyperthyroidism that later progressed to Graves' ophthalmopathy. Source material: blood. Written as DNA, the CDR3 is TGTGCCAGCTCACCACCGAACCAGGGCTATGGCTACACCTTC. Translating it yields CASSPPNQGYGYTF.